This T cell receptor (beta chain) was sequenced in a study of cytomegalovirus exposure and HLA in healthy donors (dated by TCRdb to 2015 to 2018). Background on the whole study: An earlier analysis of about 530 of the donors reported 276 Gb of sequence data and 117 million unique TCR beta sequences obtained from roughly 180 million T cells. An early release that covered about 640 HLA-typed donors contained about 300 gigabases of sequencing data and around 80 million unique TCR sequences. To study patterns of TCR occurrence, a later analysis re-analyzed previously published TCR beta repertoires from around 670 donors and added high-resolution HLA genotyping. Typing coverage differed by locus: A, B, C, DRB1 and DQB1 were typed in about 620-640 donors, DQA1 in roughly 510, DPA1 in some 570, and DPB1 in roughly 450. Besides the first cohort of 500 to 700 subjects, a separate validation cohort made up of 120 or so different subjects was used. Donor age, sex, ethnicity and CMV serostatus were compiled alongside the repertoire data. In the later analysis, no new phenotypic data were used to find candidate immune exposures; instead, reliance was placed on TCR beta sequences and their occurrence across donors. The genetic ancestry cluster associated with self-reported Caucasian donors included about 81% of the 398 genotyped donors. Genome-wide SNP genotypes for about 65% of the 666 donors were used in a later genetic analysis, which treated that subset as a discovery cohort. Every repertoire in the discovery cohort had been generated on one and the same sequencing platform. Roughly 5 DR-DQ haplotypes were handled as single units for association and clustering because linkage in the cohort was strong. Across 300 to 500 genotyped donors of the cohort, an average of approximately 240,000 unique TCR beta nucleotide sequences per donor were sequenced, and roughly 18% of those sequences were non-productive. To decide whether each TCR beta V gene segment behaved as functional or pseudogenic, an earlier analysis of several hundred of the donors relied on high-throughput TCR beta sequencing. To predict cytomegalovirus infection status, the study brought together high-throughput TCR immunosequencing, statistical association of individual TCRs with disease status, and machine learning. The study profiled the T cell repertoires of 550 to 700 subjects by immunosequencing and related them to cytomegalovirus serostatus. Both class I and class II loci were covered by HLA typing, at four-digit resolution. The study was designed to test whether signatures of past pathogen exposure could be identified by cataloging public T cell receptors. What the authors observed across the whole study: Broadly in line with IMGT annotations, most TCR beta V segments showed up in productive rearrangements about 87% or about 30% of the time in an earlier analysis of 587 of the donors. Cytomegalovirus status was reported to be diagnosed by the classifier with high specificity and sensitivity in both the original and validation cohorts. In vitro tests confirmed that three of the cytomegalovirus-associated TCR beta chains recognize cytomegalovirus antigens. Compared with the roughly 670-donor mean, donors in an Asian-associated ancestry cluster had fewer N-insertions in productive TCRs, according to a later genetic analysis. A further reported finding was that TCR beta sequences accurately predicted the HLA-A and HLA-B alleles for most subjects in the first cohort. Immune exposure information for the cohort was limited to CMV serostatus. In a later analysis, several top co-occurrence clusters were reported to appear linked to parvovirus B19, influenza, CMV and Epstein-Barr virus. In a later genetic analysis, a missense DCLRE1C variant was associated with V-gene and J-gene trimming of TCR beta chains, and the association was replicated in an independent cohort. Compared with equally common non-associated chains, HLA-associated TCR beta chains in a later analysis were more clonally expanded and had lower generation probabilities. A later analysis found that most CMV-associated TCR beta chains appeared HLA-restricted, with HLA associations seemingly driven largely by CMV exposure. In a later analysis, 15,000 to 20,000 TCR beta sequences were associated with specific HLA alleles at a false discovery rate of 0.05. HLA typing was unavailable for some donors at each locus, so association tests used only the typed subset. The cohort was sequenced for TCR beta chains only, and without alpha or paired-chain data the features that could be detected were limited. Linkage disequilibrium might explain the correlated functional status among segregating V segments, but an unknown experimental factor could not be excluded. A cluster of highly shared sequence variants was judged likely to represent a technical artifact of the sequencing pipeline. Some IMGT-functional V segments, including TRBV6-2 and TRBV6-3, could not be told apart with the 87-base-pair reads, so those segments were excluded. Assigning TCR associations to individual alleles was difficult when HLA alleles, especially DR and DQ, strongly co-occurred. Roughly uniform sequencing depth across donors was assumed in presence/absence analyses, although this assumption may not hold. Most TCR sequences were seen in very few donors, while some public TCRs were found in many individuals. A total of 150 or so TCR beta chains were listed by the study as associated with cytomegalovirus. The earlier analysis of approximately 540 of the donors excluded some 15 rarely observed V segments, including chromosome 9 orphons, because counts were too low. According to a later analysis, TCR association rates differed among HLA loci, with DRB1 alleles showing the most associated TCRs and HLA-C alleles showing the fewest. It was suggested by the authors that the approach could potentially be generalized to other disease states and immunological phenotypes.

V gives up 0 bases and J gives up 7 bases, and the segment between their germline ends measures 13 bases. The CDR3 holds 14 amino acids from the cysteine to the phenylalanine. Kept here is only the CDR3 DNA, which spans 42 bases and is read in frame from base 1. The germline V gene (reference sequence) provides CDR1 MNHEY and CDR2 SMNVEV. The cohort comprised several hundred healthy bone marrow donors. At the time of sampling, all cohort members were nominally healthy, though unrecorded immune exposures were likely present. The donor tested CMV seronegative, placing the donor among the 350 to 400 seronegative members of the cohort. A peripheral blood sample was collected from each donor, and TCR beta sequencing was performed on peripheral blood mononuclear cells. Genomic DNA extraction from the blood cell samples was performed with the Qiagen DNeasy Blood Extraction Kit. Library preparation employed the immunoSEQ multiplex PCR assay. For the multiplex PCR, a mixture combining 60 forward primers for TCR Vbeta segments and 13 reverse primers for TCR Jbeta segments was used. The CDR3 region of rearranged TCR beta genes was amplified from genomic DNA with a multiplex PCR assay. The amplified TCR beta libraries were sequenced on the Illumina HiSeq System as 87-base-pair reads. The authors' analysis ran thus. In a later analysis, some 80 million unique TCR beta chains were counted across the approximately 670 repertoires, and some 10 million of these chains were shared by at least two donors. To remove PCR and sequencing errors, raw reads were error-corrected and collapsed into unique sequences using a nearest-neighbor algorithm that merged closely related sequences. To assign V, D and J gene segments, CDR3 sequences were aligned to IMGT reference sequences. For a sequence to be retained, a match of at least six nucleotides was required to both a V gene segment and a J gene segment. Rearrangements were called productive when the CDR3 lacked stop codons and stayed in frame with V and J; all others were non-productive. Following IMGT convention, CDR3 was defined as the stretch from the second conserved V-encoded cysteine up to the conserved J-encoded phenylalanine. Sequences without an unambiguous match to a single V gene segment were excluded from the earlier analysis of several hundred of the donors. An earlier analysis of a few hundred of the donors classified V segments as functional when productive rearrangements were above 56.7% and as segregating when the standard deviation between donors was above 5%. A statistical classification framework was developed to diagnose cytomegalovirus status using the catalog of TCR beta chain sequences. In a later analysis, TCR nucleotide sequences were compared against IMGT/GENE-DB human TR gene sequences so that V and J genes could be assigned. The TCRdist pipeline was used in a later analysis to assign CDR3 sequences and most-parsimonious VDJ recombination scenarios. A later analysis defined each TCR beta chain by its CDR3 amino acid sequence plus V-gene family, and excluded reads lacking a unique V-gene family. To address suspected cross-contamination and a sequencing artifact, a later analysis removed several hundred highly shared, low-generation-probability nucleotide sequences. In a later analysis, a clonal expansion index for each public chain was calculated from normalized within-repertoire ranks of inferred template counts. A later analysis computed generation probabilities with a VDJ recombination model fitted to out-of-frame rearrangements, and checked the results against IGoR. Hypergeometric tests were used in a later analysis to score TCR-TCR, TCR-HLA and TCR-CMV co-occurrence, with a repertoire-size bias correction applied to the TCR pairs. To estimate false discovery rates, a later analysis permuted the HLA or CMV assignments 20 times. In a later analysis, co-occurring TCRs were grouped with DBSCAN, and TCRdist sequence similarity was added when clustering was performed within HLA-allele-positive subsets. For co-occurrence clustering, repertoires with fewer than 30,000 or more than 120,000 public chains were excluded, along with a handful of repertoires with anomalous nucleotide sharing. TCRdb took this table from immuneACCESS and kept in-frame rearrangements with V and J called. Such tables lack part of the clones; where checked against another copy, unresolved V genes explain under half of the gap, and the rest is unexplained. The V and J calls and the clone size are those of that table, but D and trimming were determined from the DNA. The sample has about 130,000 clones on record, about 70% of them singletons. Of the sample, approximately 7.8% falls within the top ten clones.

As regards this clone: The specificity of this receptor is unknown. The sample holds no much larger clone one base away, and base qualities are not on file.

Here the chain combines TRBV27 and TRBJ2-7; possibly the D gene is TRBD2, per 6 matching bases. Sequencing input: PBMCs. This TCR was sampled from a male donor in good health and CMV-seronegative. The nucleotide sequence is given as TGTGCCAGCAGTTTATCGGGGCGTCGGGAGGAGCAGTACTTC. Its translation is CASSLSGRREEQYF.